This T cell receptor (beta chain) derives from a study of blood T cell repertoires in COVID-19. Study information: T cells, B-cell-depleted T cells, or PBMCs provided the cDNA or gDNA that served as material.

Germline lookup yields CDR1 LGHDT and CDR2 YNNKEL (reference sequence). V was pared by 4 bases and J by 7 bases, with 5 bases of the junction left unmatched. This CDR3 spans 14 amino acids. The data were produced by immunoSEQ multiplex PCR, yet TCRdb's version contains in-frame clones alone and is incomplete. The table includes under 300,000 clones, roughly 85% detected once. The V and J genes are TRBV3-1 (or the pseudogene TRBV3-2) and TRBJ2-2; TRBD2 matches at 8 bases. The source is a human donor in a cohort sampled during active COVID-19. Sequenced input: peripheral blood. Here the CDR3 DNA reads TGTGCCAGCAGCCCGGGACTAGTAAACGGGGAGCTGTTTTTT. Translation: CASSPGLVNGELFF.